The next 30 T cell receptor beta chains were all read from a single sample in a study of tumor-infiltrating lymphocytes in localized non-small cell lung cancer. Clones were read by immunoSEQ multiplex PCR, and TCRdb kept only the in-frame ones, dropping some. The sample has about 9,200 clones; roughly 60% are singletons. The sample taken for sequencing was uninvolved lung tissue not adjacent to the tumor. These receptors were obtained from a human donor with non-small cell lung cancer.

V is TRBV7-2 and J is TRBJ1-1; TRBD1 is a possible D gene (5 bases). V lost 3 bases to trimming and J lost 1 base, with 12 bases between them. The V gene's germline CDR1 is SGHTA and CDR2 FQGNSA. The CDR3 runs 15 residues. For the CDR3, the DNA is TGTGCCAGCAGCTTTTTTAGGGGAAAGAACACTGAAGCTTTCTTT. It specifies CASSFFRGKNTEAFF.

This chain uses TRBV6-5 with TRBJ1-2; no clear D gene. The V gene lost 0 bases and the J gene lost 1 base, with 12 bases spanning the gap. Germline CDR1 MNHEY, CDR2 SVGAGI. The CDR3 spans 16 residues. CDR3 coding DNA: TGTGCCAGCAGTTACTCGATGTCCCACAATAACTATGGCTACACCTTC. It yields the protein CASSYSMSHNNYGYTF.

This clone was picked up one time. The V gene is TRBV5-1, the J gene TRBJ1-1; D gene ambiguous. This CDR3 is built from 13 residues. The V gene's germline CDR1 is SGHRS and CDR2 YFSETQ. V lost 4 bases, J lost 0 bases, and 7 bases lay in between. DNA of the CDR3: TGCGCCAGCAGCCGTTCTATGAACACTGAAGCTTTCTTT. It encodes CASSRSMNTEAFF.

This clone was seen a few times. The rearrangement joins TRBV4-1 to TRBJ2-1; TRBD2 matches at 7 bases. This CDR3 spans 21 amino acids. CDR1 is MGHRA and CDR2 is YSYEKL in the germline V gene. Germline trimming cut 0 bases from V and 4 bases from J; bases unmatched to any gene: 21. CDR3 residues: CASSQDNVGQGGTVRYNEQFF. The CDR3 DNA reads TGCGCCAGCAGCCAAGATAACGTCGGGCAGGGAGGGACCGTAAGGTACAATGAGCAGTTCTTC.

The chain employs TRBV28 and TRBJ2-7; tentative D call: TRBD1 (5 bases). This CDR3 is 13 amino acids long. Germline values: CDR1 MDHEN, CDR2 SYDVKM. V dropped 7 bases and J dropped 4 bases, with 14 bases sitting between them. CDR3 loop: CASTKGLQYEQYF. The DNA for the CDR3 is TGTGCCAGCACCAAGGGGCTACAGTACGAGCAGTACTTC.

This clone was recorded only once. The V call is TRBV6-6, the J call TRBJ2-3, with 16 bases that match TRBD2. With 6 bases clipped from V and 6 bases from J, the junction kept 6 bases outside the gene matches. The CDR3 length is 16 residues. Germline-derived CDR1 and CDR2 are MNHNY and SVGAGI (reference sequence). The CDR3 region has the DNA TGTGCCAGCAGCCGGGGACTAGCGGGGGGGCCCGATACGCAGTATTTT. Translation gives CASSRGLAGGPDTQYF.

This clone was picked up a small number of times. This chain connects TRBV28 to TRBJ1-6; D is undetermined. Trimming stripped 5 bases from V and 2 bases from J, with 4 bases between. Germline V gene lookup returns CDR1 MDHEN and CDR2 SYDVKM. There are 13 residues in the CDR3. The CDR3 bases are TGTGCCAGCAGTCCCCCCTATAATTCACCCCTCCACTTT. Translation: CASSPPYNSPLHF.

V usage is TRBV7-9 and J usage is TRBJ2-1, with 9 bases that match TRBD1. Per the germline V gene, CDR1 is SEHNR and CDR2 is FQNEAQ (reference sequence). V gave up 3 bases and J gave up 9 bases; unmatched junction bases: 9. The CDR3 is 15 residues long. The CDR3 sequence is CASSFRDRVDAEQFF. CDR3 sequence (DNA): TGTGCCAGCAGCTTCAGGGACAGGGTCGACGCTGAGCAGTTCTTC.

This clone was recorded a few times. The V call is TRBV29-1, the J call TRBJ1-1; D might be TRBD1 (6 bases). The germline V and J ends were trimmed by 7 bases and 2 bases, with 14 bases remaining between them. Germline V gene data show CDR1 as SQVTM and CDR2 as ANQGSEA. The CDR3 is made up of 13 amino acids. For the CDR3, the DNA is TGCAGCGCCCGGTCGGGGGGCAACACTGAAGCTTTCTTT. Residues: CSARSGGNTEAFF.

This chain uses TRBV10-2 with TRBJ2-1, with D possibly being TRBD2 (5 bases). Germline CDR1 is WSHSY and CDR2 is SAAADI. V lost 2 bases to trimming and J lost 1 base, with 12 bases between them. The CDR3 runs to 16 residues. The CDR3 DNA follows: TGCGCCAGCAGTGAGCCCGCGGGTTATTCCTACAATGAGCAGTTCTTC. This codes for CASSEPAGYSYNEQFF.

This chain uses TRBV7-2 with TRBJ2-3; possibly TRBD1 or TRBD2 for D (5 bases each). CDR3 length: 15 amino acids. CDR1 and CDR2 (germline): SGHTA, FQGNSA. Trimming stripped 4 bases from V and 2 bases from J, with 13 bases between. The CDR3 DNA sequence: TGTGCCAGCAGCTCACTAGGGACCCCCACAGATACGCAGTATTTT. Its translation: CASSSLGTPTDTQYF.

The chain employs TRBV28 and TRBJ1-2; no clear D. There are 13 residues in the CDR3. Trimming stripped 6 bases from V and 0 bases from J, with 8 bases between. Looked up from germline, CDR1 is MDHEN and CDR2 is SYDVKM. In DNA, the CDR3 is TGTGCCAGCAGCCCACCTACTAACTATGGCTACACCTTC. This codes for CASSPPTNYGYTF.

CDR3 region: CASSLQGTSGGFYNEQFF. The CDR3 nucleotides read TGTGCCAGCAGCCTTCAGGGGACTAGCGGGGGATTTTACAATGAGCAGTTCTTC. The chain links TRBV9 to TRBJ2-1; 14 bases agree with TRBD2. Looked up from germline, CDR1 is SGDLS and CDR2 is YYNGEE. CDR3 length: 18 residues. V was pared by 4 bases and J by 4 bases, with 10 bases of the junction left unmatched.

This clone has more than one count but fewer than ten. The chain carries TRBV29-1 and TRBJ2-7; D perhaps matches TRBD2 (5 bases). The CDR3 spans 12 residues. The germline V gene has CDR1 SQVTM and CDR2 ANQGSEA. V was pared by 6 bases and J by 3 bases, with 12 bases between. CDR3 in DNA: TGCAGCGTATCCGACGGGGACTACGAGCAGTACTTC. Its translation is CSVSDGDYEQYF.

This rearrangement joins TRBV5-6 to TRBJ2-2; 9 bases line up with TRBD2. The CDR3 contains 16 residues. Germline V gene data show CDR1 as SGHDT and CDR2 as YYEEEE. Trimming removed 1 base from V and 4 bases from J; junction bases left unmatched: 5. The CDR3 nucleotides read TGTGCCAGCAGCTTGTACGCGGGGGGGTTCACCGGGGAGCTGTTTTTT. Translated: CASSLYAGGFTGELFF.

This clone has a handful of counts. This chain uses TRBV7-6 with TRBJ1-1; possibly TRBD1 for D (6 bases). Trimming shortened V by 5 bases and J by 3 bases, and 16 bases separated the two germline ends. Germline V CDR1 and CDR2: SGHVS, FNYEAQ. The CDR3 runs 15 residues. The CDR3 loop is CASSPVGGADTEAFF. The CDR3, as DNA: TGTGCCAGCAGCCCTGTAGGGGGGGCGGACACTGAAGCTTTCTTT. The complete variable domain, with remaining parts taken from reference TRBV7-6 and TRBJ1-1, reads GAGVSQSPRYKVTKRGQDVALRCDPISGHVSLYWYRQALGQGPEFLTYFNYEAQQDKSGLPNDRFSAERPEGSISTLTIQRTEQRDSAMYRCASSPVGGADTEAFFGQGTRLTVV.

The CDR3: CATSRYRGDEQYF. In DNA form, the CDR3 reads TGTGCCACCAGCAGGTACAGGGGCGACGAGCAGTACTTC. This sequence joins TRBV15 and TRBJ2-7; 7 nucleotides line up with TRBD1. Germline values: CDR1 LNHNV, CDR2 YYDKDF (reference sequence). The length of the CDR3 is 13 residues. The junction had 4 bases not matched to a gene; V was cut back by 3 bases and J by 5 bases.

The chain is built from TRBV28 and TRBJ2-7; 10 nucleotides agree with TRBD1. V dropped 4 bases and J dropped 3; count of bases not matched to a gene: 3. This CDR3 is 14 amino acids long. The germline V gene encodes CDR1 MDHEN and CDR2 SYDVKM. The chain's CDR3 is CASSYRDRGYEQYF. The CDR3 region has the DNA TGTGCCAGCAGTTACCGGGACAGGGGCTACGAGCAGTACTTC. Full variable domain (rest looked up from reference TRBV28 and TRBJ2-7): DVKVTQSSRYLVKRTGEKVFLECVQDMDHENMFWYRQDPGLGLRLIYFSYDVKMKEKGDIPEGYSVSREKKERFSLILESASTNQTSMYLCASSYRDRGYEQYFGPGTRLTVT.

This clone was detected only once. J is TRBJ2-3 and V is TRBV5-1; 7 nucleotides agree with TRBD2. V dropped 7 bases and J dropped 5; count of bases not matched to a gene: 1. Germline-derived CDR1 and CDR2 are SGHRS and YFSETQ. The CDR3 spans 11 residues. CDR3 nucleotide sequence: TGCGCCAGCGGGGGGGGAGATACGCAGTATTTT. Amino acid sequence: CASGGGDTQYF.

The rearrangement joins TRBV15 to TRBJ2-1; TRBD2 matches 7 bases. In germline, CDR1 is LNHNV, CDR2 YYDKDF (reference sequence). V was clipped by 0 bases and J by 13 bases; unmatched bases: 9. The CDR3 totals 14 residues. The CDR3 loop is CATSRDTSAAVQFF. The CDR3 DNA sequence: TGTGCCACCAGCAGAGATACTAGCGCCGCGGTTCAGTTCTTC.

CDR3 nucleotides: TGTGCCAGCAGCAACCCCGAAGGTTCCTACGAGCAGTACTTC. This translates into CASSNPEGSYEQYF. The chain couples TRBV6-1 to TRBJ2-7; D not resolved. Per the germline V gene, CDR1 is MNHNS and CDR2 is SASEGT. The V and J ends lost 6 bases and 1 base respectively, with 13 bases between them. The CDR3 consists of 14 residues.

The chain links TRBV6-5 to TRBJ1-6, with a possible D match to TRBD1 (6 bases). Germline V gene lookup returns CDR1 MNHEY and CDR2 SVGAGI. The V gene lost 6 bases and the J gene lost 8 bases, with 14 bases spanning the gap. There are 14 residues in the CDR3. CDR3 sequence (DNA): TGTGCCAGCAGCCCAGGGGTCGCATATTCACCCCTCCACTTT. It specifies CASSPGVAYSPLHF.

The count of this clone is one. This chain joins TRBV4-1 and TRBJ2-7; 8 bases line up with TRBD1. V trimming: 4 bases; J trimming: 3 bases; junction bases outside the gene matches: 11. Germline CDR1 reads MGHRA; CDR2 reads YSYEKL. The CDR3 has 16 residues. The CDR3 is CASSPFRQGRNYEQYF. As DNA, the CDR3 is TGCGCCAGCAGCCCTTTCCGACAGGGGCGGAACTACGAGCAGTACTTC.

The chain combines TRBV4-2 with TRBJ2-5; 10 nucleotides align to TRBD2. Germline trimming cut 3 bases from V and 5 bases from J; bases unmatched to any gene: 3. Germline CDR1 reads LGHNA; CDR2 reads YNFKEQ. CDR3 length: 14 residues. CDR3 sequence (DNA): TGTGCCAGCAGCCATGGGGGACTAGCGGAGACCCAGTACTTC. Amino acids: CASSHGGLAETQYF.

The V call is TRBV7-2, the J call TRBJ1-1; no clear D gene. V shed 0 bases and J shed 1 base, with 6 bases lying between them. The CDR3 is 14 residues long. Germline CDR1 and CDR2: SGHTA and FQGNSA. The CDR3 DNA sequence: TGTGCCAGCAGCTTAGCGTTGCGGAACACTGAAGCTTTCTTT. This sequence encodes CASSLALRNTEAFF.

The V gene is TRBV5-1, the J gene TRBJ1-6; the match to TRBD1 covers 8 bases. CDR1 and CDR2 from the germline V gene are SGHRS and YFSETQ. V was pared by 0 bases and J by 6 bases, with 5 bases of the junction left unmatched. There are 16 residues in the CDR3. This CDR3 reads CASSLEAGQGNSPLHF. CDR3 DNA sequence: TGCGCCAGCAGCTTGGAGGCCGGACAGGGTAATTCACCCCTCCACTTT.

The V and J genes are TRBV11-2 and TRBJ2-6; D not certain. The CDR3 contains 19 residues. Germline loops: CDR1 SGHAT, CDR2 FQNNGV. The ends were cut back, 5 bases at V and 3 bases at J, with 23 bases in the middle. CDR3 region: CASSPISGDPKFGANVLTF. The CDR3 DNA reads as TGTGCCAGCAGCCCCATCTCAGGAGACCCGAAATTTGGGGCCAACGTCCTGACTTTC.

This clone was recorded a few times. CDR3 sequence (DNA): TGTGCCACCAGCAGAGAGGGCGGTCCGGGGACAGATACGCAGTATTTT. It is translated as CATSREGGPGTDTQYF. The chain combines TRBV15 with TRBJ2-3, with D maybe TRBD2 (5 bases). CDR1 is LNHNV and CDR2 is YYDKDF in the germline V gene (reference sequence). The V gene lost 0 bases and the J gene lost 3 bases, with 13 bases spanning the gap. The CDR3 spans 16 residues.

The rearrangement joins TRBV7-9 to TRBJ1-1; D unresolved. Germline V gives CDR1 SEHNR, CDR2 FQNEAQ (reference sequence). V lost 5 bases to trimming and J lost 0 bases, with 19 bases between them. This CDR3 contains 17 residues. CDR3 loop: CASSRAPETRMNTEAFF. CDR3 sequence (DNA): TGTGCCAGCAGCCGGGCGCCGGAGACTAGAATGAACACTGAAGCTTTCTTT.

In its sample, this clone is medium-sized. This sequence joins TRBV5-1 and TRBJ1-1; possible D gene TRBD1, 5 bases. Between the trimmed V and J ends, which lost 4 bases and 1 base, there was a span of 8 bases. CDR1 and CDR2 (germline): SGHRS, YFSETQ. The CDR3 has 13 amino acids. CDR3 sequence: CASSGQGNTEAFF. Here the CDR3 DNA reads TGCGCCAGCAGCGGGCAGGGGAACACTGAAGCTTTCTTT.